This T cell receptor beta chain came from a study of control samples from healthy donors and cancer patients. Generated by immunoSEQ multiplex PCR, the TCRdb table keeps only in-frame clones and is missing some. In the table there are roughly 90,000 clones, roughly four fifths of which are singletons. CDR3 length: 13 residues. The V gene's germline CDR1 is MNHEY and CDR2 SVGAGI. V lost 11 bases to trimming and J lost 2 bases, with 16 bases between them. The source of this sequence is a woman aged 55-69 years in good health. Sequencing was done on a sample of blood. This chain connects TRBV6-5 to TRBJ2-7; D might be TRBD1 (6 bases). The CDR3 is CAAGQGWTYEQYF. In DNA form, the CDR3 reads TGTGCCGCCGGTCAGGGGTGGACCTACGAGCAGTACTTC.